This is a list of T cell receptor beta chains from one sample in a study of blood T cell repertoires in COVID-19. Sequencing used immunoSEQ multiplex PCR; TCRdb keeps in-frame clones, though not all of them. The data show 30,000 to 35,000 clones, 87% seen once. The sequenced sample consisted of peripheral blood. Receptors were obtained from a man older than 75 with active COVID-19. Each CDR3 is given without its conserved first and last residue.

j_call | v_call | cdr3_aa
TRBJ2-1 | TRBV19 | ASSIVGLAGGLHNEQF
TRBJ1-2 | TRBV6-2/TRBV6-3 | ASSTPPGLYT
TRBJ2-7 | TRBV28 | ASRRTGTSYEQY
TRBJ2-4 | TRBV28 | ASGIAKNIQY
TRBJ1-6 | TRBV7-9 | ASSVTGFSPLH
TRBJ2-7 | TRBV5-1 | ASSPQAETYPDEQY
TRBJ2-1 | TRBV6-5 | ASIRGSYNEQF
TRBJ1-1 | TRBV6-5 | ASSDLNTEAF
TRBJ2-7 | TRBV12-3/TRBV12-4 | ASSLARYEQY
TRBJ2-2 | TRBV12-5 | ASGPNPGTRGAGELF
TRBJ1-2 | TRBV6-2/TRBV6-3 | ASSHPGTGNYGYT
TRBJ2-3 | TRBV18 | ASSPSARGLDTQY
TRBJ2-3 | TRBV24-1 | ATSDSRRDTQY
TRBJ2-2 | TRBV19 | ASKGRVNTGELF
TRBJ2-7 | TRBV2 | ASRVVPYEQY
TRBJ2-7 | TRBV3-1/TRBV3-2 | ASSQRTGVNEQY
TRBJ1-5 | TRBV30 | AWSTYTTGYQPQH
TRBJ2-7 | TRBV29-1 | SVVRKTGGGRLYEQY
TRBJ2-7 | TRBV9 | ASSVDPGGYEQY
TRBJ2-3 | TRBV5-1 | ASSLRDSTDTQY